This TCR beta chain was sequenced during a study of Graves' ophthalmopathy and Graves' hyperthyroidism. CDR1 is SGHVS, CDR2 FQNEAQ, per germline. There are 16 residues in the CDR3. Trimming took 4 bases from V and 2 from J, leaving 16 bases between them. RNA transcripts were the source from which TCR beta CDR3 regions were amplified. An opening RT-PCR round employed HTBI primers and preceded a second-round multiplex PCR. Each CDR3 protein gets one entry after TCRdb re-called the multiplex PCR reads with MiXCR. The table lists 300,000 to 500,000 distinct CDR3 sequences, roughly 14% of them singletons. This clonotype showed up just a few times.

Input material: peripheral blood. This TCR came from a woman between 18 and 29 years old with stable Graves' hyperthyroidism. The chain links TRBV7-8 to TRBJ2-3, with D tentatively TRBD2 (5 bases). CDR3 in amino acids: CASSWTLNRVTDTQYF. The CDR3 DNA is TGTGCCAGCAGCTGGACTTTAAACAGAGTCACAGATACGCAGTATTTT.